Shown below are 12 T cell receptor beta chains from a single sample sequenced in a study of cytomegalovirus exposure and HLA in healthy donors. PCR amplification relied on 60 Vbeta primers (plus 13 Jbeta primers). Sequenced by immunoSEQ multiplex PCR; TCRdb stores in-frame clones only, minus some. This table has more than 110,000 clones, 70% to 75% appearing once. Sequences were obtained from PBMCs. The origin of the receptors is a woman under 40 in good health and CMV-seronegative.

The chain recombines TRBV2 with TRBJ1-2, with 9 bases matching TRBD1. The CDR3 length is 13 residues. Germline-derived CDR1 and CDR2 are SNHLY and FYNNEI. J gave up 8 bases and V 5 bases, and 6 bases lay outside the gene matches. In DNA form, the CDR3 reads TGTGCCAGCAGTAATACAGGGGGCTGGGGCTACACCTTC. It encodes CASSNTGGWGYTF. The full variable domain, in which reference TRBV2 and TRBJ1-2 provide the parts outside the CDR3, is EPEVTQTPSHQVTQMGQEVILRCVPISNHLYFYWYRQILGQKVEFLVSFYNNEISEKSEIFDDQFSVERPDGSNFTLKIRSTKLEDSAMYFCASSNTGGWGYTFGSGTRLTVV.

This sequence joins TRBV7-9 and TRBJ1-2, with D uncertain. CDR1 is SEHNR, CDR2 FQNEAQ, per germline (reference sequence). This CDR3 is built from 11 residues. V was pared by 2 bases and J by 6 bases, with 4 bases between. The CDR3 nucleotides read TGTGCCAGCAGCTTACAGAATGGCTACACCTTC. This codes for CASSLQNGYTF.

The V and J genes are TRBV6-6 and TRBJ1-6, with a tentative D call TRBD1 (5 bases). This CDR3 is built from 13 residues. In germline, CDR1 is MNHNY, CDR2 SVGAGI (reference sequence). V was cut by 5 bases and J by 10 bases, with 12 bases left in between. DNA for the CDR3: TGTGCCAGCAGTCCACAGGAACAATCACCCCTCCACTTT. Its translation is CASSPQEQSPLHF.

The rearrangement uses TRBV18 and TRBJ1-5; the match to TRBD1 covers 9 bases. V lost 3 bases, J lost 2 bases, and 5 bases stayed unmatched. The CDR3 covers 16 residues. Germline V gene lookup returns CDR1 KGHSH and CDR2 LQKENI. The CDR3 DNA follows: TGTGCCAGCTCACCCACGGGACAGGGCGGCAATCAGCCCCAGCATTTT. This gives the protein CASSPTGQGGNQPQHF.

This rearrangement joins TRBV14 to TRBJ2-2, with 10 bases lining up with TRBD2. The trim removed 4 bases at V and 0 bases at J, leaving 8 bases unmatched. Germline V gene lookup returns CDR1 SGHDN and CDR2 FVKESK. The CDR3 consists of 18 residues. CDR3 region: CASSPGTSAKPNTGELFF. In DNA, the CDR3 is TGTGCCAGCAGCCCCGGGACTAGCGCAAAGCCGAACACCGGGGAGCTGTTTTTT.

The rearrangement uses TRBV7-9 and TRBJ1-2; weak D call: TRBD1 (5 bases). Germline-derived CDR1 and CDR2 are SEHNR and FQNEAQ (reference sequence). The CDR3 sequence is 13 residues long. V lost 5 bases to trimming and J lost 6 bases, with 13 bases between them. The chain's CDR3 is CASSLGAANGYTF. Here the CDR3 DNA reads TGTGCCAGCAGCCTTGGGGCGGCGAATGGCTACACCTTC. Full variable domain (rest looked up from reference TRBV7-9 and TRBJ1-2): DTGVSQNPRHKITKRGQNVTFRCDPISEHNRLYWYRQTLGQGPEFLTYFQNEAQLEKSRLLSDRFSAERPKGSFSTLEIQRTEQGDSAMYLCASSLGAANGYTFGSGTRLTVV.

The CDR3 sequence: CAIRSRGAGGTDTQYF. As DNA, the CDR3 is TGTGCCATCAGGAGCCGGGGGGCGGGGGGGACAGATACGCAGTATTTT. The chain employs TRBV10-3 and TRBJ2-3, with TRBD2 identical over 9 bases. Per the germline V gene, CDR1 is ENHRY and CDR2 is SYGVKD. V dropped 6 bases and J dropped 3; count of bases not matched to a gene: 10. There are 16 residues in the CDR3.

Of note for this clone: One junction end does not reproduce the germline sequence, and a read error may be involved. J is TRBJ2-3 and V is TRBV7-2; 7 bases are a match to TRBD1. The CDR3 sequence is 17 residues long. Germline V lookup: CDR1 SGHTA, CDR2 FQGNSA. CDR3 amino acids: CAGSLPPTGYGTDTQYF. As DNA, the CDR3 is TGTGCCGGCAGCTTACCCCCGACAGGGTACGGCACAGATACGCAGTATTTT.

The chain employs TRBV7-3 and TRBJ2-2, with no clear D. This CDR3 comprises 11 residues. V lost 4 bases, J lost 6 bases, and 3 bases lay in between. Per germline, CDR1 SGHTA and CDR2 FQGTGA. CDR3 region: CASSSSGELFF. The CDR3 nucleotides read TGTGCCAGCAGCTCGTCCGGGGAGCTGTTTTTT.

The count of this clone is one. CDR3 bases: TGCGCCAGCAGCCCGGGACAGGGGACCCCTGGCTACACCTTC. This translates into CASSPGQGTPGYTF. V usage is TRBV5-1 and J usage is TRBJ1-2, with TRBD1 identical over 10 bases. V lost 4 bases to trimming and J lost 7 bases; unmatched junction nucleotides: 7. The CDR3 is 14 amino acids. CDR1 and CDR2 from the germline V gene are SGHRS and YFSETQ.

This clone has a handful of counts. The genes are TRBV19 and TRBJ1-1; 7 bases are shared with TRBD1. Losses at the gene ends were 8 bases for V and 3 bases for J; bases not matched to a gene: 6. The CDR3 is 13 residues long. Germline V CDR1 and CDR2: LNHDA, SQIVND (reference sequence). The chain's CDR3 is CASLRDSYTEAFF. CDR3 sequence (DNA): TGTGCCAGTCTCCGGGACAGTTACACTGAAGCTTTCTTT.

V gene TRBV20-1 combines with J gene TRBJ2-7; a weak D match, TRBD1 (5 bases). The V and J ends lost 6 bases and 7 bases respectively, with 13 bases between them. This CDR3 contains 11 residues. Germline V gene data show CDR1 as DFQATT and CDR2 as SNEGSKA (reference sequence). The CDR3 DNA sequence: TGCAGTGCCCTCGACTGGACAGAGCAGTACTTC. Amino acids: CSALDWTEQYF.